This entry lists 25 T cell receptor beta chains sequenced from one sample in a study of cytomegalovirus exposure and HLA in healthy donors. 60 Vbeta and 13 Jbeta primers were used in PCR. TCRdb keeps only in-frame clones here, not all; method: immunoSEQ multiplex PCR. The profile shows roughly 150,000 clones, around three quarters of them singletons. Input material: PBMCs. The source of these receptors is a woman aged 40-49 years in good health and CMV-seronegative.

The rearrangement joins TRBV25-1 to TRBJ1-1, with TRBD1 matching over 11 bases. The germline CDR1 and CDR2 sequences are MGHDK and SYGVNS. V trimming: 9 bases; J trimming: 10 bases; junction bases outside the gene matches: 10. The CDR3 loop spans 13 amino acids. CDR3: CASFGQGADRAFF. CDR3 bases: TGTGCCAGTTTCGGACAGGGGGCGGATAGAGCTTTCTTT.

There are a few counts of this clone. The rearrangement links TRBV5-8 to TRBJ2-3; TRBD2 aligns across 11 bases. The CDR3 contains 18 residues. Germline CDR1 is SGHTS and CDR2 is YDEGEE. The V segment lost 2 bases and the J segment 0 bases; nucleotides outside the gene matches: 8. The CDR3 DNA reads TGTGCCAGCAGCTTTACTAGCGGGAGTTTTCGGAGCACAGATACGCAGTATTTT. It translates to CASSFTSGSFRSTDTQYF.

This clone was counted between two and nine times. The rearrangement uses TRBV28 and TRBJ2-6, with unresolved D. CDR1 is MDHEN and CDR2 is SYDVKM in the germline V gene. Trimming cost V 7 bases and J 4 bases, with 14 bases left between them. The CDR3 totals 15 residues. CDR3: CASTSPVSGANVLTF. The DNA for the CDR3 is TGTGCCAGCACCTCCCCAGTCTCCGGGGCCAACGTCCTGACTTTC.

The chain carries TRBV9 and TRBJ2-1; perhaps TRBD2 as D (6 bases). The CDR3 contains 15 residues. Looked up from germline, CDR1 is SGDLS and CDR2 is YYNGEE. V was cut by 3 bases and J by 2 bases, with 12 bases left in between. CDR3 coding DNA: TGTGCCAGCAGCGCCTCGGGACTCACCTACAATGAGCAGTTCTTC. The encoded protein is CASSASGLTYNEQFF.

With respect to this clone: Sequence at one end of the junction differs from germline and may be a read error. The CDR3 sequence is CASSQEPSGDTIYF. CDR3 nucleotide sequence: TGCGCCAGCAGCCAAGAACCCTCTGGAGACACCATATATTTT. The chain joins TRBV4-1 to TRBJ1-3; no clear D gene. CDR1 MGHRA and CDR2 YSYEKL come from the germline V gene. This CDR3 comprises 14 residues.

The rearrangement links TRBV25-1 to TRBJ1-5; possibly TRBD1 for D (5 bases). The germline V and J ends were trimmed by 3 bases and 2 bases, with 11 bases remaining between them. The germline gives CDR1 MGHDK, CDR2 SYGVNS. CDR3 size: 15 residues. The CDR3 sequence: CASSEGGHGNQPQHF. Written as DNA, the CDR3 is TGTGCCAGCAGTGAGGGGGGTCATGGCAATCAGCCCCAGCATTTT.

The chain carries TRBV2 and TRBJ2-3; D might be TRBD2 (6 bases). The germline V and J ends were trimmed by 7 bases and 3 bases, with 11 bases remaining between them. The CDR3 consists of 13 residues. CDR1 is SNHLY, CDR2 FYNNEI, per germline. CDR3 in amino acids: CASKRGITDTQYF. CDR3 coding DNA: TGTGCCAGCAAACGCGGGATAACAGATACGCAGTATTTT.

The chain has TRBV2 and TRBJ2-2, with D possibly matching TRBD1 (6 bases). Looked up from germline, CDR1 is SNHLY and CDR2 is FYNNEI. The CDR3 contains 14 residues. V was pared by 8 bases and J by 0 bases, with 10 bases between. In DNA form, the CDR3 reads TGTGCCAGCGGGGGACATACGAACACCGGGGAGCTGTTTTTT. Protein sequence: CASGGHTNTGELFF. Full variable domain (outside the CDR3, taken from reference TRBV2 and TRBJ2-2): EPEVTQTPSHQVTQMGQEVILRCVPISNHLYFYWYRQILGQKVEFLVSFYNNEISEKSEIFDDQFSVERPDGSNFTLKIRSTKLEDSAMYFCASGGHTNTGELFFGEGSRLTVL.

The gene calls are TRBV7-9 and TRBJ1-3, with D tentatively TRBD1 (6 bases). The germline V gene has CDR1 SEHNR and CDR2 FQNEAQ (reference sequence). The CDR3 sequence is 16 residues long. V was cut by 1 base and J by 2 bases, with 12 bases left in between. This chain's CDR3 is CASSLDTGSTGNTIYF. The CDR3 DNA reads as TGTGCCAGCAGCTTAGACACAGGGAGTACTGGAAACACCATATATTTT.

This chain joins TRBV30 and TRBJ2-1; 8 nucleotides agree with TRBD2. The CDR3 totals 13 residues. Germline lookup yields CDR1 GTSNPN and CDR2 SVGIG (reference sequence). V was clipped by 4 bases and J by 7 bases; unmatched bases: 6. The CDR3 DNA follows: TGTGCCTGGACTTCCGGGACTAGGAATGAGCAGTTCTTC. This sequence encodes CAWTSGTRNEQFF.

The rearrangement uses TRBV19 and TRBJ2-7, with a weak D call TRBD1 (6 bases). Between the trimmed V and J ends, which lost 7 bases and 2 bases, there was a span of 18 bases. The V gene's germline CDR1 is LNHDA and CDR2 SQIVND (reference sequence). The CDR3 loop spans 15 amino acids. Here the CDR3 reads CASTRAGVGAYEQYF. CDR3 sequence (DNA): TGTGCCAGTACTAGAGCAGGGGTAGGCGCCTACGAGCAGTACTTC.

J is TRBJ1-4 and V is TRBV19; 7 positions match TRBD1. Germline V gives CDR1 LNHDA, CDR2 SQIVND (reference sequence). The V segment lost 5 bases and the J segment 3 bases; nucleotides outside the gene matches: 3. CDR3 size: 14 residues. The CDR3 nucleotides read TGTGCCAGTAGTCAGGGGGGAGCTAATGAAAAACTGTTTTTT. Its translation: CASSQGGANEKLFF.

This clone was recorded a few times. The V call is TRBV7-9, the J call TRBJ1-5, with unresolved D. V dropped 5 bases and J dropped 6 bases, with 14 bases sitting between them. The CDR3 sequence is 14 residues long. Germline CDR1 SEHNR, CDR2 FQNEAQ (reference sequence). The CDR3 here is CASSPFGRGQPQHF. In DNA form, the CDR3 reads TGTGCCAGCAGCCCGTTCGGTCGGGGTCAGCCCCAGCATTTT. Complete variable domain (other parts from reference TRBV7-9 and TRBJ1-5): DTGVSQNPRHKITKRGQNVTFRCDPISEHNRLYWYRQTLGQGPEFLTYFQNEAQLEKSRLLSDRFSAERPKGSFSTLEIQRTEQGDSAMYLCASSPFGRGQPQHFGDGTRLSIL.

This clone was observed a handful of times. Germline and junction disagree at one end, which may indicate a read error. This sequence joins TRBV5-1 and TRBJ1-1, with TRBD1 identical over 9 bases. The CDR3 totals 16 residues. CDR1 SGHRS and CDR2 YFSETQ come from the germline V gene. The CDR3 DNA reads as TGCACCAGCAGCTGGGGGACAGGGTCGAGGAACACTGAAGCTTTCTTT. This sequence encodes CTSSWGTGSRNTEAFF.

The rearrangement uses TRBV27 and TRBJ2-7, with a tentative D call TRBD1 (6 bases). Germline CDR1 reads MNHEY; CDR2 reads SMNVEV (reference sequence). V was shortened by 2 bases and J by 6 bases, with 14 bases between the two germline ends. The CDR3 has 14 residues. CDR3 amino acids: CASSLDRRSGEQYF. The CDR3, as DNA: TGTGCCAGCAGTTTAGACAGGCGGTCGGGCGAGCAGTACTTC.

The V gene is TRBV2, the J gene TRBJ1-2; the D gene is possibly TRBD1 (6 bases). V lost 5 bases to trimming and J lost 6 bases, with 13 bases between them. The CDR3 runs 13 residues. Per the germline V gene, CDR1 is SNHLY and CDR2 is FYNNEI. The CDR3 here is CASSPWGGDGYTF. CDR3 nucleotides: TGTGCCAGCAGTCCTTGGGGGGGCGATGGCTACACCTTC.

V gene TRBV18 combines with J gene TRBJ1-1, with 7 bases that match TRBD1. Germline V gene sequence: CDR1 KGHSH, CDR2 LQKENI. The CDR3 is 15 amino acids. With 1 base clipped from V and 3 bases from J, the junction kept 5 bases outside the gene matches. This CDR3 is CASSPLTGTDTEAFF. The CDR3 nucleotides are TGTGCCAGCTCACCACTGACAGGGACGGACACTGAAGCTTTCTTT. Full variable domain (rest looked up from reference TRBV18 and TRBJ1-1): NAGVMQNPRHLVRRRGQEARLRCSPMKGHSHVYWYRQLPEEGLKFMVYLQKENIIDESGMPKERFSAEFPKEGPSILRIQQVVRGDSAAYFCASSPLTGTDTEAFFGQGTRLTVV.

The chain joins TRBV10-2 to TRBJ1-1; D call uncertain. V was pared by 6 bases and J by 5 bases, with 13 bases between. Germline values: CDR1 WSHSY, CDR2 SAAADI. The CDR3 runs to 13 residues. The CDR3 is CASRDPGRTEAFF. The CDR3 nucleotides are TGCGCCAGCAGGGACCCGGGGAGGACTGAAGCTTTCTTT.

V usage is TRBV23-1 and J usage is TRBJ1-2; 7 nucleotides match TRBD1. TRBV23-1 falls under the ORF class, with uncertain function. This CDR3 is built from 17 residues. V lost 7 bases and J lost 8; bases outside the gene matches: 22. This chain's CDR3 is CASTLTPRTGRDMGYTF. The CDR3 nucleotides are TGCGCCAGCACCCTGACACCGCGGACAGGTAGGGATATGGGCTACACCTTC.

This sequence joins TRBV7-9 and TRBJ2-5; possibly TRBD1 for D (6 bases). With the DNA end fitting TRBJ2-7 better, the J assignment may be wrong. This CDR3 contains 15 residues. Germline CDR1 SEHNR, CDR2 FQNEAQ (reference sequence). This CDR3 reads CASSPAGTPAYEQYF. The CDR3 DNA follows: TGTGCCAGCAGCCCAGCCGGGACACCGGCCTACGAGCAGTACTTC.

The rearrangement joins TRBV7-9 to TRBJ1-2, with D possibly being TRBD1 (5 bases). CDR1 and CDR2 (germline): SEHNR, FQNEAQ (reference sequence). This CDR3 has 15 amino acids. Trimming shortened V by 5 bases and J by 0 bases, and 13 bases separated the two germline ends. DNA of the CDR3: TGTGCCAGCAGCGGGCGTATGGGGCCTAACTATGGCTACACCTTC. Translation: CASSGRMGPNYGYTF. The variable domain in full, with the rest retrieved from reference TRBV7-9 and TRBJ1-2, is DTGVSQNPRHKITKRGQNVTFRCDPISEHNRLYWYRQTLGQGPEFLTYFQNEAQLEKSRLLSDRFSAERPKGSFSTLEIQRTEQGDSAMYLCASSGRMGPNYGYTFGSGTRLTVV.

Written as DNA, the CDR3 is TGTGCCAGCAGCCAAGGGTACAGGGGGTCCGGGGAGCTGTTTTTT. Encoded protein: CASSQGYRGSGELFF. J is TRBJ2-2 and V is TRBV4-2, with 8 bases lining up with TRBD1. Looked up from germline, CDR1 is LGHNA and CDR2 is YNFKEQ. The length of the CDR3 is 15 residues. Unmatched junction bases numbered 4, after V lost 1 base and J lost 6 bases.

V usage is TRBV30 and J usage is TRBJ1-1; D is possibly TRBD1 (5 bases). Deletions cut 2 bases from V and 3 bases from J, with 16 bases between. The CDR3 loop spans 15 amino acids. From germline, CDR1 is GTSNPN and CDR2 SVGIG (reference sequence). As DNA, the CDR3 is TGTGCCTGGAGTTTAGAAACCGGAGGGGACACTGAAGCTTTCTTT. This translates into CAWSLETGGDTEAFF.

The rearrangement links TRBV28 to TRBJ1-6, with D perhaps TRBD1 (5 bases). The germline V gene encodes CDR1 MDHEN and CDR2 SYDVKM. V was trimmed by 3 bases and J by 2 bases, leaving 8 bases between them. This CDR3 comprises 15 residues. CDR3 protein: CASSFGRAYNSPLHF. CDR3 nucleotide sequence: TGTGCCAGCAGTTTTGGCAGGGCCTATAATTCACCCCTCCACTTT.

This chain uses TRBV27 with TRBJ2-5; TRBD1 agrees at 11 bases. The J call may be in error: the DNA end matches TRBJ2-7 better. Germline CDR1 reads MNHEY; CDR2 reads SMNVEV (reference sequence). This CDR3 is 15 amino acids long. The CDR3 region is CASRRTGTGGYEQYF. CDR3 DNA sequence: TGTGCCAGCAGACGAACCGGGACAGGGGGCTACGAGCAGTACTTC.